The rows below give T cell receptor beta chains drawn from one sample of a study of glioma-infiltrating T cells after dendritic cell vaccination. Assay used: immunoSEQ multiplex PCR; TCRdb lists only in-frame clones, some missing. Altogether 50,000 to 60,000 clones are present, about four fifths being singletons, with the ten largest covering 15% to 17%. The starting material was blood, obtained after dendritic cell vaccination. These TCRs come from a human donor with glioblastoma. Each CDR3 is given with its conserved first and last residue. Fields, in order: V gene, D gene, J gene, clone size, CDR3 DNA, CDR3 protein. The D gene is left open where the match is weak. Clone size is not always given. Where it is, it says once, few, many or a class for expanded clones.

>TRBV19|NA|TRBJ2-7|NA
TGTGCCAGTAGTACTCTTCCGGGGGACCAAGGGGAAGAGTACGAGCAGTACTTC
CASSTLPGDQGEEYEQYF
>TRBV30|TRBD1|TRBJ2-7|NA
TGTGCCTGGAGTGGGGCCACAGGGGCTGATTCCTACGAGCAGTACTTC
CAWSGATGADSYEQYF
>TRBV5-1|TRBD2|TRBJ2-7|NA
TGCGCCAGCAAGACGAGAAGCGGCCGGCCCGGGGGGGCCGAGCAGTACTTC
CASKTRSGRPGGAEQYF
>TRBV5-1|NA|TRBJ1-4|NA
TGCGCCAGCAGCTTGGACAATCCGTCAACTAATGAAAAACTGTTTTTT
CASSLDNPSTNEKLFF
>TRBV7-9|NA|TRBJ2-1|once
TGTGCCAGCAGCTCTAGTGGTGGGGGGGGCAGCAATGAGCAGTTCTTC
CASSSSGGGGSNEQFF
>TRBV19|TRBD1|TRBJ1-2|NA
TGTGCCAGTAGTATAGCCGGGACAGGTGGCTATGGCTACACCTTC
CASSIAGTGGYGYTF
>TRBV19|TRBD1|TRBJ1-2|NA
TGTGCCAGTAGAGCTCGGACAGGGAGGGGCGAAATAAACTATGGCTACACCTTC
CASRARTGRGEINYGYTF
>TRBV19|NA|TRBJ1-1|NA
TGTGCCAGTAGCTCCGAGGGACAACGCGAGTCGGCTTTCTTT
CASSSEGQRESAFF
>TRBV4-1|TRBD2|TRBJ2-5|NA
TGCGCCAGCAGCCCCGCGGGGGTGCTGCAAGAGACCCAGTACTTC
CASSPAGVLQETQYF
>TRBV19|NA|TRBJ1-2|NA
TGTGCCAGTAGTACCCGCGGGGGGTACGGAGCTAACTATGGCTACACCTTC
CASSTRGGYGANYGYTF